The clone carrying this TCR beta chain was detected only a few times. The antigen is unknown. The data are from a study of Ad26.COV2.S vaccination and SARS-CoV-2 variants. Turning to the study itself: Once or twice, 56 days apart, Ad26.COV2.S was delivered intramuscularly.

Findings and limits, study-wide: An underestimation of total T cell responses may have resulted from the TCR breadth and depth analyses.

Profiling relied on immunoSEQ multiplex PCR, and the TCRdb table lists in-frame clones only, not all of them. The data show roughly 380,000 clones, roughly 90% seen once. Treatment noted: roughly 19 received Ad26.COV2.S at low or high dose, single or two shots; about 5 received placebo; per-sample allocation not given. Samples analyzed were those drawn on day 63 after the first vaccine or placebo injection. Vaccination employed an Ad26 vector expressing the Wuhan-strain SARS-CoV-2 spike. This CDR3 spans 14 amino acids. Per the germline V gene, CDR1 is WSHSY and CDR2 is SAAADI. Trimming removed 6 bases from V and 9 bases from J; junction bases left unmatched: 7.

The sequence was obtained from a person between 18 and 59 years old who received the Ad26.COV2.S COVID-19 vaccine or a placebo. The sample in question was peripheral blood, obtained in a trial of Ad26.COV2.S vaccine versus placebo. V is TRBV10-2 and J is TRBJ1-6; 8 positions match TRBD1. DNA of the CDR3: TGCGCCAGCAGACCGACAGGGGAAGTTTCACCCCTCCACTTT. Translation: CASRPTGEVSPLHF.